The T cell receptor (beta chain) under discussion was sequenced for a study of identical twins. One entry per CDR3 protein, called by TCRdb with MiXCR from the 5' RACE reads. Here the sample spans 400,000 to 550,000 distinct CDR3 sequences, 14% being singletons. The germline CDR1 and CDR2 sequences are SGHTA and FQGNSA. The CDR3 is made up of 14 amino acids. The V end was cut by 5 bases, the J end by 0 bases, with 11 bases between. In addition, the sample was reused for a study of yellow fever vaccine responses in identical twins.

The sequenced sample consisted of CD4+ T cells sorted from blood. The chain employs TRBV7-2 and TRBJ2-7; the D is unclear. This receptor was identified in a woman aged 18-29 years in good health. CDR3 amino acids: CASSRGGYSYEQYF. DNA for the CDR3: TGTGCCAGCAGCAGAGGTGGTTACTCCTACGAGCAGTACTTC.